A single sample gave rise to the 24 T cell receptor beta chains below, sequenced in a study of T cells in Graves' hyperthyroidism and ophthalmopathy (dated by TCRdb to between 2017 and 2020). Libraries were constructed by multiplex PCR. Sequencing relied on an Illumina HiSeq 2000. The TCR beta CDR3 regions were amplified from the RNA transcripts. The first round of RT-PCR for the TCR CDR3 was performed with the HTBI primer set and the Qiagen OneStep RT-PCR kit. Starting from the raw public reads, TCRdb applied fastp trimming at Q25, assembled clones with MiXCR and retained in-frame beta chains. Each record represents a unique CDR3 protein, reported with the most common genes and DNA among its rows. Here the sample has about 180,000 distinct CDR3 sequences; over 15% occur a single time. Roughly 29% of the sample is in the top ten clones. The sample was blood. The receptors were gathered from a woman aged 45-65 years with Graves' hyperthyroidism.

This clonotype was detected only a few times. This rearrangement joins TRBV4-2 to TRBJ1-1; 8 bases agree with TRBD1. This CDR3 is 13 amino acids long. Germline V gene sequence: CDR1 LGHNA, CDR2 YNFKEQ. V trimming: 4 bases; J trimming: 5 bases; junction bases outside the gene matches: 3. The CDR3 reads CASSPRTGTEAFF. The CDR3 region has the DNA TGTGCCAGCAGCCCTAGGACAGGGACTGAAGCTTTCTTT.

The chain carries TRBV5-1 and TRBJ1-2; D possibly corresponds to TRBD1 (5 bases). Trimming left V 3 bases short and J 8 bases short, with 17 bases between. CDR3 length: 14 residues. Germline V gives CDR1 SGHRS, CDR2 YFSETQ. DNA of the CDR3: TGCGCCAGCAGCTCAGGGACGGCGAAAGGCGGCTACACCTTC. It specifies CASSSGTAKGGYTF.

This sequence joins TRBV20-1 and TRBJ2-6, with D perhaps assigned TRBD1 or TRBD2 (6 bases each). The CDR3 extends over 16 amino acids. Trimming pared 4 bases from V and 0 bases from J, leaving 13 bases between. Germline-derived CDR1 and CDR2 are DFQATT and SNEGSKA (reference sequence). The CDR3 sequence: CSATGGAPSGANVLTF. The CDR3 DNA reads TGCAGTGCTACCGGGGGCGCCCCCTCTGGGGCCAACGTCCTGACTTTC.

This clonotype was counted at least ten times. The chain has TRBV2 and TRBJ1-1, with a tentative D call TRBD1 (5 bases). The germline gives CDR1 SNHLY, CDR2 FYNNEI. The CDR3 consists of 13 residues. The V gene lost 4 bases and the J gene lost 4 bases, with 10 bases spanning the gap. Here the CDR3 reads CASSVGTSTEAFF. Here the CDR3 DNA reads TGTGCCAGCAGTGTCGGGACGTCCACTGAAGCTTTCTTT. Complete variable domain (other parts from reference TRBV2 and TRBJ1-1): EPEVTQTPSHQVTQMGQEVILRCVPISNHLYFYWYRQILGQKVEFLVSFYNNEISEKSEIFDDQFSVERPDGSNFTLKIRSTKLEDSAMYFCASSVGTSTEAFFGQGTRLTVV.

This clonotype was seen at least ten times. This chain joins TRBV10-2 and TRBJ2-2; D is unclear. Germline values: CDR1 WSHSY, CDR2 SAAADI. The V and J ends lost 6 bases and 1 base respectively, with 9 bases between them. The CDR3 extends over 14 amino acids. As DNA, the CDR3 is TGCGCCAGCAGAACGGACCAGAACACCGGGGAGCTGTTTTTT. Protein product: CASRTDQNTGELFF.

The CDR3 bases are TGCAGCGGATGGAGGGGACGGACCGGGGAGCTGTTTTTT. This translates into CSGWRGRTGELFF. The chain combines TRBV29-1 with TRBJ2-2, with a tentative D call TRBD2 (6 bases). V dropped 7 bases and J dropped 5 bases, with 14 bases sitting between them. CDR3 size: 13 residues. CDR1 is SQVTM, CDR2 ANQGSEA, per germline.

In its sample, this clonotype was seen many times. The rearrangement links TRBV6-1 to TRBJ1-1; D uncertain. The CDR3 has 14 residues. Deletions cut 6 bases from V and 1 base from J, with 12 bases between. Per the germline V gene, CDR1 is MNHNS and CDR2 is SASEGT. The CDR3 DNA is TGTGCCAGCAGACACCCTGGCCCGAACACTGAAGCTTTCTTT. It encodes CASRHPGPNTEAFF.

The sample holds many counts of this clonotype. The V gene is TRBV2, the J gene TRBJ1-2, with no clear D. Germline CDR1 SNHLY, CDR2 FYNNEI. Trimming took 2 bases from V and 4 from J, leaving 14 bases between them. CDR3 length: 15 residues. CDR3 sequence: CASSESQDGGYGYTF. For the CDR3, the DNA is TGTGCCAGCAGTGAATCTCAGGACGGCGGCTATGGCTACACCTTC.

This clonotype was picked up many times. The gene calls are TRBV6-1 and TRBJ2-3; 8 bases align to TRBD1. J gave up 4 bases and V 11 bases, and 8 bases lay outside the gene matches. CDR3 length: 13 amino acids. Germline CDR1 reads MNHNS; CDR2 reads SASEGT. The CDR3 DNA sequence: TGTGCCGTCGACAGGGGAGCCTCAGATACGCAGTATTTT. It codes for CAVDRGASDTQYF.

This chain links TRBV7-2 with TRBJ2-5, with TRBD2 matching over 7 bases. The trim removed 6 bases at V and 2 bases at J, leaving 6 bases unmatched. CDR1 and CDR2 (germline): SGHTA, FQGNSA. This CDR3 is 14 amino acids long. The CDR3 DNA follows: TGTGCCAGCAGGCGGGGGACTACTCAAGAGACCCAGTACTTC. As protein: CASRRGTTQETQYF. Variable domain in full (rest from reference TRBV7-2 and TRBJ2-5): GAGVSQSPSNKVTEKGKDVELRCDPISGHTALYWYRQSLGQGLEFLIYFQGNSAPDKSGLPSDRFSAERTGGSVSTLTIQRTQQEDSAVYLCASRRGTTQETQYFGPGTRLLVL.

V usage is TRBV6-5 and J usage is TRBJ2-6; D is undetermined. Germline loops: CDR1 MNHEY, CDR2 SVGAGI. There are 16 residues in the CDR3. Trimming left V 4 bases short and J 2 bases short, with 12 bases between. CDR3 sequence (DNA): TGTGCCAGCAGTTGGACGGACCGTACTGGGGCCAACGTCCTGACTTTC. It encodes CASSWTDRTGANVLTF.

The chain carries TRBV5-6 and TRBJ2-3; D not certain. The CDR3 length is 13 residues. Trimming cost V 0 bases and J 5 bases, with 7 bases left between them. Per the germline V gene, CDR1 is SGHDT and CDR2 is YYEEEE. CDR3 region: CASSLVLKDTQYF. Written as DNA, the CDR3 is TGTGCCAGCAGCTTGGTCTTAAAAGATACGCAGTATTTT.

This clonotype was recorded many times. The chain couples TRBV6-1 to TRBJ1-6; D is unresolved. The CDR3 sequence is 14 residues long. CDR1 and CDR2 from the germline V gene are MNHNS and SASEGT. V was pared by 6 bases and J by 14 bases, with 20 bases between. The CDR3 DNA reads TGTGCCAGCAGCCCCACCCGGGCGCCGCTCACCCTCCACTTT. This sequence encodes CASSPTRAPLTLHF.

This chain links TRBV19 with TRBJ2-7; 10 nucleotides agree with TRBD1. J gave up 3 bases and V 4 bases, and 3 bases lay outside the gene matches. From germline, CDR1 is LNHDA and CDR2 SQIVND (reference sequence). The CDR3 totals 14 residues. CDR3 amino acids: CASSRDRGYYEQYF. The CDR3 bases are TGTGCCAGTAGTAGGGACAGGGGATACTACGAGCAGTACTTC.

This clonotype was observed at least ten times. The gene calls are TRBV7-9 and TRBJ1-3; D gene uncertain. The V gene lost 1 base and the J gene lost 2 bases, with 12 bases spanning the gap. The germline CDR1 and CDR2 sequences are SEHNR and FQNEAQ (reference sequence). This CDR3 comprises 16 residues. The CDR3 region has the DNA TGTGCCAGCAGCTTAGATGGCGGCGGGACTGGAAACACCATATATTTT. As protein: CASSLDGGGTGNTIYF. Full variable domain (outside the CDR3, taken from reference TRBV7-9 and TRBJ1-3): DTGVSQNPRHKITKRGQNVTFRCDPISEHNRLYWYRQTLGQGPEFLTYFQNEAQLEKSRLLSDRFSAERPKGSFSTLEIQRTEQGDSAMYLCASSLDGGGTGNTIYFGEGSWLTVV.

This clonotype has a handful of counts. The V and J genes are TRBV6-1 and TRBJ2-1; D gene uncertain. V was shortened by 5 bases and J by 4 bases, with 12 bases between the two germline ends. The CDR3 runs to 14 residues. Germline V gene data show CDR1 as MNHNS and CDR2 as SASEGT. The CDR3 sequence: CASSHKTIYNEQFF. The DNA for the CDR3 is TGTGCCAGCAGTCACAAAACGATATACAATGAGCAGTTCTTC.

This clonotype has at least ten counts. The chain joins TRBV7-2 to TRBJ2-7; a weak D match, TRBD1 (6 bases). The length of the CDR3 is 16 residues. The V gene's germline CDR1 is SGHTA and CDR2 FQGNSA. Trimming removed 2 bases from V and 7 bases from J, with 21 bases in between. In DNA, the CDR3 is TGTGCCAGCAGCTTAAGGCAACAGGGTTACCTCGGGGAGCAGTACTTC. Its translation is CASSLRQQGYLGEQYF.

This clonotype was seen many times. The chain couples TRBV10-3 to TRBJ1-3; D unresolved. Germline V CDR1 and CDR2: ENHRY, SYGVKD. The germline V and J ends were trimmed by 4 bases and 0 bases, with 13 bases remaining between them. CDR3 size: 16 residues. CDR3 DNA: TGTGCCATCAGTGGCGGATTTATTGACTCTGGAAACACCATATATTTT. This translates into CAISGGFIDSGNTIYF.

The rearrangement links TRBV10-2 to TRBJ2-1, with D possibly being TRBD2 (5 bases). Germline V lookup: CDR1 WSHSY, CDR2 SAAADI. The V end was cut by 7 bases, the J end by 4 bases, with 14 bases between. The CDR3 contains 14 residues. The CDR3 region has the DNA TGCGCCAGCACCCCCCCAACGGGATACAATGAGCAGTTCTTC. This sequence encodes CASTPPTGYNEQFF.

This clonotype was detected ten times or more. The J gene is TRBJ2-3, the V gene TRBV2; the D gene could be TRBD1 or TRBD2 (5 bases each). The CDR3 loop spans 16 amino acids. The germline V gene encodes CDR1 SNHLY and CDR2 FYNNEI. V lost 0 bases, J lost 2 bases, and 12 bases lay in between. The CDR3 spells CASSEAGPLYTDTQYF. CDR3 in DNA: TGTGCCAGCAGTGAAGCGGGACCCCTTTACACAGATACGCAGTATTTT.

There are many counts of this clonotype. This rearrangement joins TRBV6-5 to TRBJ2-5; 10 nucleotides align to TRBD1. V shed 2 bases, J shed 3 bases, and the junction held 6 bases outside the gene matches. Germline values: CDR1 MNHEY, CDR2 SVGAGI. This CDR3 is built from 16 residues. Here the CDR3 reads CASSYLTGGFKETQYF. The CDR3 DNA is TGTGCCAGCAGTTACCTGACAGGGGGCTTCAAAGAGACCCAGTACTTC.

There are a few counts of this clonotype. The chain is built from TRBV5-1 and TRBJ2-3, with TRBD1 matching 10 bases. Per germline, CDR1 SGHRS and CDR2 YFSETQ. Unmatched junction bases numbered 7, after V lost 4 bases and J lost 2 bases. This CDR3 contains 16 residues. As DNA, the CDR3 is TGCGCCAGCAGCCTGGGACAGGGGCCACTCACAGATACGCAGTATTTT. The encoded protein is CASSLGQGPLTDTQYF.

This clonotype was picked up many times. The chain links TRBV7-9 to TRBJ2-7; tentative D call: TRBD2 (6 bases). In germline, CDR1 is SEHNR, CDR2 FQNEAQ (reference sequence). The CDR3 has 14 amino acids. V was cut by 3 bases and J by 5 bases, with 14 bases left in between. The DNA for the CDR3 is TGTGCCAGCAGCTTTGGAGGGTATTCCCACGAGCAGTACTTC. Its translation is CASSFGGYSHEQYF.

This clonotype was recorded at least ten times. The V call is TRBV28, the J call TRBJ1-2, with 9 bases matching TRBD1. The CDR3 length is 14 residues. The V and J ends lost 7 bases and 4 bases, in that order; junction bases with no gene match: 7. Germline V CDR1 and CDR2: MDHEN, SYDVKM. The DNA for the CDR3 is TGTGCCAGCAACAGGGACAGGGCCAGCTATGGCTACACCTTC. Translating it yields CASNRDRASYGYTF.